Here is one TCR beta chain with its context. These data originate in a study of blood T cell repertoires in COVID-19. The junction had 8 bases not matched to a gene; V was cut back by 6 bases and J by 4 bases. CDR1 and CDR2 (germline): MNHEY, SMNVEV (reference sequence). CDR3 length equals 15 residues. Clones were read by immunoSEQ multiplex PCR, and TCRdb kept only the in-frame ones, dropping some. Of 35,000 or so clones in the sample, roughly 90% were seen once. The V call is TRBV27, the J call TRBJ1-4; 7 positions match TRBD1. The material sequenced was peripheral blood. The sequence derives from an older man with acute or convalescent COVID-19. The CDR3 here is CASRLRTGINEKLFF. For the CDR3, the DNA is TGTGCCAGCAGACTGAGGACAGGAATTAATGAAAAACTGTTTTTT.